These 22 T cell receptor beta chains came from one sample sequenced in a study of shared clonotypes between healthy human individuals. TCRdb keeps only in-frame clones here, not all; method: immunoSEQ multiplex PCR. The sample lists around 100,000 clones; approximately 70% were seen once. Source material: memory CD8+ T cells sorted from blood. Described subset: CD45RO+ cells pooled with CCR7-negative TemRA cells. The receptors shown here come from a woman under 40 in good health.

The chain employs TRBV28 and TRBJ2-5; 9 nucleotides line up with TRBD2. V lost 2 bases to trimming and J lost 4 bases; unmatched junction nucleotides: 14. From germline, CDR1 is MDHEN and CDR2 SYDVKM. The CDR3 has 18 residues. As DNA, the CDR3 is TGTGCCAGCAGTTTAATTTCGTTAGTAGCGGGAGTGGGAGAGACCCAGTACTTC. Its protein product is CASSLISLVAGVGETQYF.

In this sample, this clone turned up many times. The chain carries TRBV29-1 and TRBJ1-1; maybe TRBD1 (6 bases). V lost 3 bases, J lost 3 bases, and 8 bases lay in between. Germline V CDR1 and CDR2: SQVTM, ANQGSEA. This CDR3 contains 12 residues. CDR3 residues: CSVETGDTEAFF. CDR3 coding DNA: TGCAGCGTTGAGACAGGAGACACTGAAGCTTTCTTT.

The gene calls are TRBV5-5 and TRBJ1-5; D might be TRBD1 (6 bases). Germline assignment: CDR1 SGHKS and CDR2 YYEKEE (reference sequence). This CDR3 region has 15 residues. V dropped 1 base and J dropped 4 bases, with 12 bases sitting between them. Written as DNA, the CDR3 is TGTGCCAGCAGCTTGAGAGGAAGGGGGAATCAGCCCCAGCATTTT. Translating gives CASSLRGRGNQPQHF.

The genes are TRBV7-9 and TRBJ2-1; no firm D call. The CDR3 is 13 amino acids. Trimming left V 7 bases short and J 0 bases short, with 7 bases between. CDR1 is SEHNR and CDR2 is FQNEAQ in the germline V gene (reference sequence). The CDR3 DNA is TGTGCCAGCAAGAAGGGCTCCTACAATGAGCAGTTCTTC. It specifies CASKKGSYNEQFF.

J is TRBJ2-5 and V is TRBV4-2, with 10 nucleotides matching TRBD2. The DNA end favors TRBJ2-7, so the J call may be wrong. The CDR3 is 16 residues long. From germline, CDR1 is LGHNA and CDR2 YNFKEQ. The CDR3 DNA follows: TGTGCCAGCAGCCAGGACGGGACTAGCGTATCCTACGAGCAGTACTTC. Its translation: CASSQDGTSVSYEQYF.

This chain links TRBV5-1 with TRBJ1-2; D uncertain. The V and J ends lost 4 bases and 8 bases respectively, with 9 bases between them. Germline-derived CDR1 and CDR2 are SGHRS and YFSETQ. The CDR3 spans 11 residues. For the CDR3, the DNA is TGCGCCAGCAGCGCTTATAACGGCTACACCTTC. Translation gives CASSAYNGYTF.

This sequence joins TRBV27 and TRBJ1-2; 7 nucleotides line up with TRBD1. With V trimmed by 0 bases and J by 6 bases, 7 bases remained unmatched. Germline values: CDR1 MNHEY, CDR2 SMNVEV (reference sequence). This CDR3 has 15 residues. CDR3 bases: TGTGCCAGCAGTTTATCAAGAGGGGGCGCGGATGGCTACACCTTC. Protein sequence: CASSLSRGGADGYTF.

V and J are TRBV7-2 and TRBJ2-3, with 11 bases fitting TRBD2. The CDR3 totals 19 residues. V lost 1 base, J lost 1 base, and 10 bases stayed unmatched. The germline V gene has CDR1 SGHTA and CDR2 FQGNSA. CDR3: CASSLVKGTSGQGTDTQYF. The CDR3 nucleotides are TGTGCCAGCAGCTTAGTTAAGGGGACTAGCGGACAGGGCACAGATACGCAGTATTTT.

Notes on this clone: The sample has other DNA sequences that encode this CDR3 too. This CDR3 is CASSLAGGPGNEQFF. The CDR3 DNA reads as TGTGCCAGTAGTCTAGCGGGAGGGCCCGGTAATGAGCAGTTCTTC. The V and J genes are TRBV19 and TRBJ2-1; 12 bases agree with TRBD2. J gave up 7 bases and V 5 bases, and 6 bases lay outside the gene matches. CDR3 length equals 15 residues. The germline V gene encodes CDR1 LNHDA and CDR2 SQIVND (reference sequence). The full variable domain, its missing parts supplied by reference TRBV19 and TRBJ2-1, is DGGITQSPKYLFRKEGQNVTLSCEQNLNHDAMYWYRQDPGQGLRLIYYSQIVNDFQKGDIAEGYSVSREKKESFPLTVTSAQKNPTAFYLCASSLAGGPGNEQFFGPGTRLTVL.

CDR3 DNA: TGTGCCAGCAGTCTCTACAGGGAGCTGTTTTTT. It translates to CASSLYRELFF. The V and J genes are TRBV28 and TRBJ2-2; unclear D gene. Germline V gives CDR1 MDHEN, CDR2 SYDVKM. This CDR3 contains 11 residues. With 5 bases removed from V and 9 bases from J, the gap between germline ends came to 7 bases.

DNA of the CDR3: TGTGCCAGCAGTTTATCGAAGGTTGTGGCAGGGTGGTCAGCGGGGAGGGTCTCAGATACGCAGTATTTT. Translating gives CASSLSKVVAGWSAGRVSDTQYF. The rearrangement links TRBV27 to TRBJ2-3; 7 bases are a match to TRBD2. This CDR3 comprises 23 residues. Germline CDR1 is MNHEY and CDR2 is SMNVEV (reference sequence). The trim removed 0 bases at V and 4 bases at J, leaving 28 bases unmatched.

V usage is TRBV6-1 and J usage is TRBJ2-7; no firm D call. V lost 3 bases to trimming and J lost 3 bases, with 9 bases between them. Germline assignment: CDR1 MNHNS and CDR2 SASEGT. The CDR3 has 13 residues. CDR3 DNA: TGTGCCAGCAGTGACTCGGCCGGCTACGAGCAGTACTTC. Its protein product is CASSDSAGYEQYF.

Relative to its sample, this clone is medium-sized (0.01 to 0.1%). The chain couples TRBV25-1 to TRBJ2-7, with D possibly TRBD2 on 5 matching bases. V lost 2 bases to trimming and J lost 3 bases, with 8 bases between them. CDR3 length equals 13 residues. Germline values: CDR1 MGHDK, CDR2 SYGVNS. The CDR3 DNA sequence: TGTGCCAGCAGTGAAGAGGGCAACTACGAGCAGTACTTC. Translation: CASSEEGNYEQYF.

This chain links TRBV2 with TRBJ1-4; 8 nucleotides line up with TRBD1. With 6 bases clipped from V and 4 bases from J, the junction kept 4 bases outside the gene matches. This CDR3 is built from 14 residues. The germline gives CDR1 SNHLY, CDR2 FYNNEI. The CDR3 region is CASRAGQVNEKLFF. The CDR3 DNA is TGTGCCAGCAGGGCGGGACAGGTTAATGAAAAACTGTTTTTT. Looking up the rest from reference TRBV2 and TRBJ1-4 gives the full variable domain: EPEVTQTPSHQVTQMGQEVILRCVPISNHLYFYWYRQILGQKVEFLVSFYNNEISEKSEIFDDQFSVERPDGSNFTLKIRSTKLEDSAMYFCASRAGQVNEKLFFGSGTQLSVL.

The J gene is TRBJ2-3, the V gene TRBV27; 7 bases are shared with TRBD2. Losses at the gene ends were 5 bases for V and 5 bases for J; bases not matched to a gene: 7. In germline, CDR1 is MNHEY, CDR2 SMNVEV (reference sequence). The CDR3 is made up of 14 amino acids. CDR3 sequence: CASSPRTREDTQYF. The CDR3 coding sequence is TGTGCCAGCAGTCCTAGGACTAGGGAAGATACGCAGTATTTT.

In its sample, this clone was seen a few times. The chain joins TRBV10-1 to TRBJ2-3, with D tentatively TRBD2 (6 bases). Germline V gene sequence: CDR1 WNHNN, CDR2 SYGVQD (reference sequence). The germline V and J ends were trimmed by 3 bases and 2 bases, with 12 bases remaining between them. The CDR3 contains 15 residues. The chain's CDR3 is CASSEREPTTDTQYF. The CDR3 nucleotides are TGCGCCAGCAGTGAACGGGAGCCTACCACAGATACGCAGTATTTT.

This clone was seen a few times. This rearrangement joins TRBV4-1 to TRBJ2-3; a weak D match, TRBD1 (5 bases). Germline CDR1 MGHRA, CDR2 YSYEKL. This CDR3 has 16 residues. V gave up 0 bases and J gave up 2 bases, with 12 bases separating them. The CDR3 region is CASSQETVQDTDTQYF. The CDR3 DNA follows: TGCGCCAGCAGCCAAGAGACAGTTCAGGACACAGATACGCAGTATTTT.

The count of this clone is one. The genes are TRBV11-1 and TRBJ2-7; 14 bases match TRBD2. The CDR3 has 15 amino acids. V gave up 5 bases and J gave up 5 bases; unmatched junction bases: 5. Germline V gives CDR1 SGHAT, CDR2 FQDESV (reference sequence). Here the CDR3 DNA reads TGTGCCAGCAGCAAGGGGACTAGCGGGAGCCACGAGCAGTACTTC. Its protein product is CASSKGTSGSHEQYF.

The chain combines TRBV28 with TRBJ1-1; D uncertain. From germline, CDR1 is MDHEN and CDR2 SYDVKM. CDR3 length: 13 amino acids. Trimming removed 2 bases at V and 1 base at J, with 5 bases between. This CDR3 reads CASSLTPNTEAFF. CDR3 sequence (DNA): TGTGCCAGCAGTTTAACCCCGAACACTGAAGCTTTCTTT.

The sample holds a few counts of this clone. The J gene is TRBJ1-5, the V gene TRBV10-2; D uncertain. The ends were cut back, 6 bases at V and 0 bases at J, with 12 bases in the middle. The germline V gene has CDR1 WSHSY and CDR2 SAAADI. The CDR3 length is 15 residues. The CDR3 DNA reads as TGCGCCAGCAGCCTAGAACAGACTAGCAATCAGCCCCAGCATTTT. Its protein is CASSLEQTSNQPQHF.

This chain links TRBV27 with TRBJ2-7; 9 bases fit TRBD2. The CDR3 totals 13 residues. CDR1 MNHEY and CDR2 SMNVEV come from the germline V gene (reference sequence). The V gene end was trimmed by 8 bases and the J gene end by 4 bases; junction bases not matched to a gene: 6. This CDR3 is CASGLAIGYEQYF. CDR3 DNA sequence: TGTGCCAGCGGACTAGCGATCGGTTACGAGCAGTACTTC.

CDR3 nucleotides: TGCGCCAGCAAGCGGGAGCCCTACAATGAGCAGTTCTTC. Translation: CASKREPYNEQFF. This sequence joins TRBV5-1 and TRBJ2-1, with TRBD2 matching 8 bases. Germline assignment: CDR1 SGHRS and CDR2 YFSETQ. There are 13 residues in the CDR3. J was trimmed by 2 bases and V by 6 bases; bases with no gene match: 1. The full variable domain, completed using reference TRBV5-1 and TRBJ2-1, is KAGVTQTPRYLIKTRGQQVTLSCSPISGHRSVSWYQQTPGQGLQFLFEYFSETQRNKGNFPGRFSGRQFSNSRSEMNVSTLELGDSALYLCASKREPYNEQFFGPGTRLTVL.